One sample yielded the 13 T cell receptor beta chains listed below, sequenced in a study of blood T cell repertoires in COVID-19. Sequencing was performed with immunoSEQ multiplex PCR; in TCRdb, only in-frame clones are kept and a portion is missing. There are approximately 87,000 clones in the sample; approximately 78% occur only once, and around 15% lies in the top ten. Sequenced sample: peripheral blood. The receptors shown here come from a woman aged 80 or older with acute or convalescent COVID-19.

The chain has TRBV7-9 and TRBJ1-4, with D tentatively TRBD1 (6 bases). The germline CDR1 and CDR2 sequences are SEHNR and FQNEAQ (reference sequence). The V end was cut by 6 bases, the J end by 8 bases, with 13 bases between. CDR3 length: 13 residues. The CDR3 bases are TGTGCCAGCAGAGAGGGGGAAGGAGAAAAACTGTTTTTT. Encoded protein: CASREGEGEKLFF.

V and J are TRBV11-3 and TRBJ2-7, with no clear D. The germline V gene has CDR1 SGHNT and CDR2 YENEEA. The germline V and J ends were trimmed by 5 bases and 0 bases, with 5 bases remaining between them. The CDR3 runs to 12 residues. CDR3 nucleotide sequence: TGTGCCAGCAGCCGTAGCTCCTACGAGCAGTACTTC. Its translation: CASSRSSYEQYF.

The V gene is TRBV2, the J gene TRBJ2-1, with TRBD2 matching over 7 bases. Germline V CDR1 and CDR2: SNHLY, FYNNEI. The CDR3 spans 16 residues. Unmatched junction bases numbered 9, after V lost 7 bases and J lost 0 bases. The CDR3 region has the DNA TGTGCCAGCAACAAGGGGACTACCAGCTCCTACAATGAGCAGTTCTTC. Its protein product is CASNKGTTSSYNEQFF. The entire variable domain, with the rest obtained from reference TRBV2 and TRBJ2-1, is as follows: EPEVTQTPSHQVTQMGQEVILRCVPISNHLYFYWYRQILGQKVEFLVSFYNNEISEKSEIFDDQFSVERPDGSNFTLKIRSTKLEDSAMYFCASNKGTTSSYNEQFFGPGTRLTVL.

The rearrangement links TRBV4-3 to TRBJ2-1; 9 nucleotides line up with TRBD2. The CDR3 covers 18 residues. V lost 1 base, J lost 5 bases, and 12 bases stayed unmatched. Germline-derived CDR1 and CDR2 are LGHNA and YSLEER. The CDR3 DNA reads TGCGCCAGCAGCCAAGGTCCCCGGGGGGGACTAGCAAACAATGAGCAGTTCTTC. Translation: CASSQGPRGGLANNEQFF.

The rearrangement joins TRBV5-1 to TRBJ2-5; the D is unclear. The CDR3 extends over 12 amino acids. Trimming shortened V by 1 base and J by 5 bases, and 6 bases separated the two germline ends. CDR1 and CDR2 (germline): SGHRS, YFSETQ. This CDR3 reads CASSLNEETQYF. The CDR3, as DNA: TGCGCCAGCAGCTTGAACGAGGAGACCCAGTACTTC.

This chain links TRBV5-1 with TRBJ1-1; D possibly corresponds to TRBD1 (6 bases). The CDR3 runs 15 residues. Trimming stripped 4 bases from V and 1 base from J, with 14 bases between. CDR1 SGHRS and CDR2 YFSETQ come from the germline V gene. Written as DNA, the CDR3 is TGCGCCAGCAGCGTCCTACAGGGTGGGAACACTGAAGCTTTCTTT. It yields the protein CASSVLQGGNTEAFF.

This clone was detected only once. The chain couples TRBV9 to TRBJ1-1; possible D gene TRBD1, 6 bases. With 0 bases removed from V and 4 bases from J, the gap between germline ends came to 13 bases. In germline, CDR1 is SGDLS, CDR2 YYNGEE. The CDR3 is 15 amino acids. In DNA, the CDR3 is TGTGCCAGCAGCGTAGACGACAGGTTGGTCACTGAAGCTTTCTTT. Protein product: CASSVDDRLVTEAFF.

The V gene is TRBV9, the J gene TRBJ1-3; the D gene is possibly TRBD1 (5 bases). Between the trimmed V and J ends, which lost 2 bases and 4 bases, there was a span of 13 bases. Germline assignment: CDR1 SGDLS and CDR2 YYNGEE. The CDR3 consists of 15 residues. For the CDR3, the DNA is TGTGCCAGCAGCGTTGATGGGGGGACCGGAAACACCATATATTTT. It yields the protein CASSVDGGTGNTIYF.

J is TRBJ2-7 and V is TRBV19; D not certain. Germline-derived CDR1 and CDR2 are LNHDA and SQIVND (reference sequence). V was clipped by 5 bases and J by 2 bases, with 10 bases between them. The CDR3 has 13 residues. The CDR3 DNA reads as TGTGCCAGTAGTTCGCCGGGTCCCTACGAGCAGTACTTC. Protein product: CASSSPGPYEQYF.

This clone has more than one count but fewer than ten. This chain uses TRBV27 with TRBJ2-7, with a possible D match to TRBD1 (7 bases). The germline V and J ends were trimmed by 4 bases and 5 bases, with 12 bases remaining between them. The germline gives CDR1 MNHEY, CDR2 SMNVEV (reference sequence). The CDR3 is made up of 13 amino acids. The CDR3 region has the DNA TGTGCCAGCAGTTCGGCAGGGGGGAACGAGCAGTACTTC. Its translation is CASSSAGGNEQYF.

The chain uses TRBV6-5 and TRBJ1-2; tentative D call: TRBD1 (5 bases). Germline V CDR1 and CDR2: MNHEY, SVGAGI. The CDR3 spans 14 residues. V was trimmed by 2 bases and J by 1 base, leaving 8 bases between them. CDR3 sequence (DNA): TGTGCCAGCAGTTACCTGACAGATAACTATGGCTACACCTTC. Translated: CASSYLTDNYGYTF.

In this sample, this clone turned up a few times. V gene TRBV4-2 combines with J gene TRBJ2-1, with TRBD2 matching over 8 bases. The J segment lost 4 bases and the V segment lost 1 base, leaving 3 bases of the junction unmatched. This CDR3 is 15 amino acids long. Germline CDR1 reads LGHNA; CDR2 reads YNFKEQ. The CDR3 coding sequence is TGTGCCAGCAGCCAAGGGACTAGCACGTACAATGAGCAGTTCTTC. Encoded protein: CASSQGTSTYNEQFF.

The J gene is TRBJ1-6, the V gene TRBV5-5, with TRBD1 as a possible D gene (6 bases). Germline V lookup: CDR1 SGHKS, CDR2 YYEKEE (reference sequence). The CDR3 is made up of 17 amino acids. Trimming cost V 3 bases and J 10 bases, with 23 bases left between them. This CDR3 reads CASSYHLPGTNLSPLHF. The CDR3 DNA is TGTGCCAGCAGCTACCACCTCCCCGGGACAAATTTGTCACCCCTCCACTTT.